A single sample gave rise to the 11 T cell receptor beta chains below, sequenced in a study of T cells in women clearing cervical HPV infection. Here immunoSEQ multiplex PCR was the method, and the copy in TCRdb shows in-frame clones only, minus some. This sample's clone table lists roughly 47,000 clones. What was sequenced was blood buffy coat. Receptors originate from a woman between 18 and 70 years old with a cervical HPV16 infection that either progressed to CIN3+ or cleared (not recorded which).

In regard to this clone: Read sequence stops 3 residues before the CDR3 end, and the germline J gene provides the missing end. This sequence joins TRBV6-2 or TRBV6-3 and TRBJ1-1, with D perhaps matching TRBD1 (6 bases). Looked up from germline, CDR1 is MNHEY and CDR2 is SVGEGT. This CDR3 has 17 residues. Between the trimmed V and J ends, which lost 4 bases and 5 bases, there was a span of 23 bases. The CDR3 reads CASSSQGPRNRLTEAFF. The sequenced CDR3 bases are TGTGCCAGCAGTTCCCAGGGGCCCCGTAATAGGTTAACTGAA.

As for this clone: The DNA ends 3 residues before the CDR3 does, and the rest of the CDR3 is filled in from the germline J gene. The chain uses TRBV18 and TRBJ2-4; D gene uncertain. Germline V gene sequence: CDR1 KGHSH, CDR2 LQKENI. The CDR3 contains 16 residues. CDR3 bases read: TGTGCCAGCTCACCAACGCGCGAAGGAGCTAACTATGGT. Protein: CASSPTREGANYG. The complete CDR3 reads CASSPTREGANYGQYF.

Comment on this clone: The read halts 3 residues ahead of the CDR3 end, with the missing end drawn from the germline J gene. The chain employs TRBV5-1 and TRBJ2-3; 15 nucleotides match TRBD2. V was pared by 6 bases and J by 5 bases, with 7 bases of the junction left unmatched. The CDR3 is made up of 16 amino acids. Germline CDR1 SGHRS, CDR2 YFSETQ. The sequenced CDR3 bases are TGCGCCAGCACACCGGGACTAGCGGGAGGAGGAGATACG. Its translation is CASTPGLAGGGDT. The complete CDR3 reads CASTPGLAGGGDTQYF.

As regards this clone: With the read ending 3 residues before the CDR3 end, the germline J gene is used to fill in that end. The chain links TRBV6-1 to TRBJ2-1, with TRBD1 as a possible D gene (5 bases). Germline CDR1 reads MNHNS; CDR2 reads SASEGT. The V and J ends lost 4 bases and 7 bases respectively, with 11 bases between them. The CDR3 sequence is 13 residues long. CDR3 bases read: TGTGCCAGCAGTGGGGGCAGATGGAATGAG. Amino acids: CASSGGRWNE. The CDR3 as a whole reads CASSGGRWNEQFF.

About this clone: The DNA ends 3 residues before the CDR3 does, and the rest of the CDR3 is filled in from the germline J gene. This chain joins TRBV18 and TRBJ1-5; TRBD1 aligns across 7 bases. V lost 6 bases, J lost 6 bases, and 11 bases stayed unmatched. Germline V gene lookup returns CDR1 KGHSH and CDR2 LQKENI. This CDR3 has 15 residues. The CDR3 spells CASSSTGTAVQPQHF. The CDR3 bases that were read are TGTGCCAGCTCGTCCACAGGGACAGCCGTTCAGCCC.

As for this clone: The CDR3 is cut off 3 residues early in the read; its end comes from the germline J gene. The chain employs TRBV12-5 and TRBJ1-3; D might be TRBD1 (5 bases). The CDR3 is 15 residues long. V lost 9 bases to trimming and J lost 2 bases, with 17 bases between them. Germline V gives CDR1 LGHNT, CDR2 FRNRAP. CDR3 in amino acids: CASSPAQATGNTIYF. Partial CDR3 DNA: TGTGCTAGCTCTCCCGCACAGGCAACTGGAAACACC.

Of note for this clone: The read stops 3 residues short of the end of the CDR3; the missing end is completed from the germline J gene. The chain is built from TRBV5-1 and TRBJ1-2, with 7 positions matching TRBD1. The germline CDR1 and CDR2 sequences are SGHRS and YFSETQ. The CDR3 consists of 14 residues. V lost 3 bases to trimming and J lost 3 bases; unmatched junction nucleotides: 5. The DNA read from the CDR3 is TGCGCCAGCAGCTGGGACAGATTGGACTATGGC. Translating it yields CASSWDRLDYG. The whole CDR3 sequence reads CASSWDRLDYGYTF. The whole variable domain, filled in from reference TRBV5-1 and TRBJ1-2, reads KAGVTQTPRYLIKTRGQQVTLSCSPISGHRSVSWYQQTPGQGLQFLFEYFSETQRNKGNFPGRFSGRQFSNSRSEMNVSTLELGDSALYLCASSWDRLDYGYTFGSGTRLTVV.

In the case of this clone: From the germline J gene comes the end of the CDR3, since the read stops 3 residues before it. V and J are TRBV30 and TRBJ1-6; TRBD1 is a possible D gene (5 bases). The V end was cut by 1 base, the J end by 8 bases, with 12 bases between. Germline CDR1 GTSNPN, CDR2 SVGIG (reference sequence). The CDR3 totals 14 residues. The CDR3 sequence: CAWSARGSDSPLHF. The sequenced CDR3 bases are TGTGCCTGGAGTGCTAGGGGATCGGATTCACCC.

With regard to this clone: The DNA ends 3 residues before the CDR3 does, and the rest of the CDR3 is filled in from the germline J gene. The gene calls are TRBV5-1 and TRBJ1-2; 7 bases are a match to TRBD1. The ends lost 0 bases at V and 6 bases at J; junction bases unmatched: 8. Germline V CDR1 and CDR2: SGHRS, YFSETQ. There are 15 residues in the CDR3. CDR3 residues: CASSLEGGAIDGYTF. CDR3 DNA (partial): TGCGCCAGCAGCTTGGAAGGGGGCGCGATCGATGGC.

A word on this clone: The read terminates 3 residues ahead of where the CDR3 ends, so the germline J gene completes it. This chain joins TRBV6-2 or TRBV6-3 and TRBJ2-2, with 7 positions matching TRBD1. CDR1 MNHEY and CDR2 SVGEGT come from the germline V gene. V lost 6 bases and J lost 7; bases outside the gene matches: 5. The CDR3 has 13 residues. CDR3 bases read: TGTGCCAGCAGACCACAGGGGATCGGGGAG. Translating gives CASRPQGIGE. The CDR3, in full, reads CASRPQGIGELFF.

The CDR3 DNA, read in part, is TGTGCCTGGAGAGGGTACACTGAA. Translated: CAWRGYTE. In full, the CDR3 is CAWRGYTEAFF. The chain is built from TRBV30 and TRBJ1-1; no clear D gene. Read data end 3 residues before the CDR3 end; the end is taken from the germline J gene. The CDR3 is 11 amino acids. V lost 3 bases, J lost 3 bases, and 5 bases lay in between. The germline gives CDR1 GTSNPN, CDR2 SVGIG (reference sequence).